This is a list of T cell receptor beta chains from one sample in a study of T cell responses to AZD1222 COVID-19 vaccine. Assay used: immunoSEQ multiplex PCR; TCRdb lists only in-frame clones, some missing. The repertoire has 50,000 or so clones, 89% of them found once; the top ten carry roughly 5.3%. The sample in question was peripheral blood, obtained 28 days after the second AZD1222 dose. Source of these receptors: an adult who received the AZD1222 COVID-19 vaccine. Each CDR3 is given with its conserved first and last residue. The D gene is left open where the match is weak. Where a row states a size, it is once, few, many or the class of an expanded clone; other rows omit it.

.,.,12,TRBJ1-4,TRBV19,CASSIVGGKLFF,TGTGCCAGTAGTATAGTTGGGGGAAAACTGTTTTTT
TRBD2,.,14,TRBJ2-1,TRBV9,CASSASGGPDEQFF,TGTGCCAGCAGCGCCTCGGGAGGGCCGGATGAGCAGTTCTTC
TRBD1,.,15,TRBJ1-2,TRBV3-1/TRBV3-2,CASSQGDRGNYGYTF,TGTGCCAGCAGCCAAGGAGACAGGGGTAACTATGGCTACACCTTC
.,.,14,TRBJ2-7,TRBV19,CASSSRGGSYEQYF,TGTGCCAGTAGCTCAAGGGGAGGATCCTACGAGCAGTACTTC
.,.,13,TRBJ2-2,TRBV6-5,CATGRTNTGELFF,TGTGCCACCGGTCGAACGAACACCGGGGAGCTGTTTTTT
.,once,14,TRBJ1-3,TRBV6-1,CASSDSLSGNTIYF,TGTGCCAGCAGTGATAGCCTCTCTGGAAACACCATATATTTT
TRBD2,.,16,TRBJ2-1,TRBV3-1/TRBV3-2,CASSQGGRTSGNEQFF,TGTGCCAGCAGCCAAGGGGGCAGGACTAGCGGCAATGAGCAGTTCTTC
.,.,14,TRBJ1-4,TRBV5-6,CASSFNSANEKLFF,TGTGCCAGCAGCTTTAATTCCGCTAATGAAAAACTGTTTTTT
.,few,14,TRBJ1-6,TRBV12-5,CASGYSGPGSPLHF,TGTGCTAGTGGCTACAGCGGGCCAGGATCACCCCTCCACTTT
TRBD2,.,15,TRBJ2-5,TRBV7-2,CASSYSGLGQETQYF,TGTGCCAGCAGCTATAGCGGGTTGGGGCAAGAGACCCAGTACTTC
TRBD1,.,18,TRBJ1-2,TRBV4-1,CASSQDLRAPYRGAGYTF,TGCGCCAGCAGCCAAGACCTTCGAGCCCCGTACAGGGGAGCTGGCTACACCTTC
.,.,13,TRBJ1-1,TRBV7-9,CASSIEGNTEAFF,TGTGCCAGCAGCATCGAAGGGAACACTGAAGCTTTCTTT
.,.,17,TRBJ2-2,TRBV18,CASSPLTGATNTGELFF,TGTGCCAGCTCACCACTCACCGGGGCCACGAACACCGGGGAGCTGTTTTTT
TRBD1,.,16,TRBJ2-3,TRBV19,CASSIGGTGAGVTQYF,TGTGCCAGTAGTATAGGGGGAACAGGGGCCGGGGTTACGCAGTATTTT
TRBD1,once,13,TRBJ2-7,TRBV5-1,CASSLGTGWEQYF,TGCGCCAGCAGCTTGGGGACAGGGTGGGAGCAGTACTTC
TRBD1,.,13,TRBJ2-7,TRBV19,CASSQTGAREQYF,TGTGCCAGTAGTCAGACAGGGGCGCGGGAGCAGTACTTC
.,.,14,TRBJ2-4,TRBV29-1,CSVEPTPQGNIQYF,TGCAGCGTTGAACCGACACCGCAAGGGAACATTCAGTACTTC
TRBD1,.,15,TRBJ1-2,TRBV6-1,CASSESTGGSYGYTF,TGTGCCAGCAGTGAATCGACAGGGGGCAGCTATGGCTACACCTTC
.,.,13,TRBJ1-3,TRBV6-5,CASQGNSGNTIYF,TGTGCCAGCCAGGGGAACTCTGGAAACACCATATATTTT
TRBD2,.,15,TRBJ2-3,TRBV7-9,CASSWLAGAVDTQYF,TGTGCCAGCAGCTGGTTAGCGGGAGCGGTAGATACGCAGTATTTT
.,.,14,TRBJ1-2,TRBV6-5,CASSRDRRFYGYTF,TGTGCCAGCAGCCGGGACCGCCGCTTCTATGGCTACACCTTC
.,.,16,TRBJ2-1,TRBV4-2,CASSQRSGGGYNEQFF,TGTGCCAGCAGCCAACGATCAGGGGGGGGGTACAATGAGCAGTTCTTC